The 31 T cell receptor beta chains listed next were all sequenced from one sample in a study of T-cell reconstitution after alpha-beta-depleted transplantation in children. A TCRbeta library incorporating unique molecular identifiers was prepared. TCRdb called the PCR reads again in MiXCR, with one record for every CDR3 protein. The sample lists hundreds of thousands of distinct CDR3 sequences; about 17% were seen once. Sequenced material: PBMCs, mostly from graft donor cells, taken 360 days after TCRalphabeta/CD19-depleted stem cell transplant. These receptors all stem from a male patient between 2 and 10 years old who had a stem cell transplant for acute lymphoblastic leukemia, so the T cells may come from the graft donor.

At least ten counts were recorded for this clonotype. The chain links TRBV18 to TRBJ2-3; D may be TRBD2 (6 bases). Germline V CDR1 and CDR2: KGHSH, LQKENI. The CDR3 has 14 residues. V lost 5 bases to trimming and J lost 6 bases, with 15 bases between them. The CDR3 DNA follows: TGTGCCAGCTCAGGTCTTGCGGGGCTTGATACGCAGTATTTT. It translates to CASSGLAGLDTQYF.

The CDR3 spells CASSSYRSEAFF. The CDR3 region has the DNA TGTGCCAGCAGCTCCTACAGATCTGAAGCTTTCTTT. The chain has TRBV5-6 and TRBJ1-1; D is unclear. V was clipped by 3 bases and J by 6 bases, with 9 bases between them. This CDR3 spans 12 amino acids. CDR1 and CDR2 (germline): SGHDT, YYEEEE.

This chain links TRBV6-2 or TRBV6-3 with TRBJ2-3; D may correspond to TRBD1 or TRBD2 (5 bases each). The germline V gene encodes CDR1 MNHEY and CDR2 SVGEGT. V was cut by 6 bases and J by 5 bases, with 15 bases left in between. This CDR3 spans 14 amino acids. The CDR3 DNA reads as TGTGCCAGCAGCCGGGACCTGGCGGGAGATACGCAGTATTTT. Translated, it gives CASSRDLAGDTQYF.

This clonotype was seen more than once but under ten times. V gene TRBV5-6 combines with J gene TRBJ2-2, with 8 bases fitting TRBD2. With V trimmed by 5 bases and J by 6 bases, 9 bases remained unmatched. From germline, CDR1 is SGHDT and CDR2 YYEEEE. This CDR3 contains 15 residues. CDR3 nucleotide sequence: TGTGCCAGCAGATTAGCGGGAAATAGTCCCGGGGAGCTGTTTTTT. This gives the protein CASRLAGNSPGELFF.

The CDR3 bases are TGTGCCAGTAGTATCACCTTACAGGGGGCCTCCTACAATGAGCAGTTCTTC. Translating gives CASSITLQGASYNEQFF. The chain carries TRBV19 and TRBJ2-1; 9 bases agree with TRBD1. Trimming cost V 3 bases and J 0 bases; bases outside gene matches: 6. The CDR3 is 17 residues long. CDR1 is LNHDA and CDR2 is SQIVND in the germline V gene (reference sequence).

This clonotype was counted between two and nine times. This chain's CDR3 is CASSHSGTRYEQYF. The CDR3 DNA sequence: TGTGCCAGCAGCCATAGCGGGACCCGCTACGAGCAGTACTTC. This chain links TRBV7-8 with TRBJ2-7, with 8 positions matching TRBD2. CDR1 and CDR2 from the germline V gene are SGHVS and FQNEAQ. The CDR3 is made up of 14 amino acids. V lost 5 bases and J lost 3; bases outside the gene matches: 6.

This clonotype was observed a handful of times. V is TRBV4-3 and J is TRBJ2-7; 7 nucleotides agree with TRBD2. CDR1 is LGHNA and CDR2 is YSLEER in the germline V gene. The CDR3 runs 19 residues. With V trimmed by 2 bases and J by 5 bases, 21 bases remained unmatched. The DNA for the CDR3 is TGCGCCAGCAGCCAACTCCTGATGGTTGCGGGAGTGGTTGGGGACGAGCAGTACTTC. Translated: CASSQLLMVAGVVGDEQYF.

This clonotype was observed a handful of times. The rearrangement links TRBV12-3 or TRBV12-4 to TRBJ1-2; no clear D. V shed 1 base and J shed 8 bases, with 14 bases lying between them. The CDR3 sequence is 14 residues long. The CDR3 DNA sequence: TGTGCCAGCAGTTTAGTGGGGTCCGGTGGAGGCTACACCTTC. The encoded protein is CASSLVGSGGGYTF.

This clonotype occurred a few times. The chain links TRBV10-3 to TRBJ2-7; TRBD1 might be the D (5 bases). CDR1 and CDR2 (germline): ENHRY, SYGVKD. V lost 2 bases to trimming and J lost 6 bases, with 20 bases between them. The CDR3 is 16 amino acids. The CDR3 is CAISEQDNLRVGEQYF. In nucleotides, the CDR3 is TGTGCCATCAGTGAGCAGGACAACCTCCGGGTAGGCGAGCAGTACTTC.

This clonotype was seen many times. The J gene is TRBJ1-6, the V gene TRBV28, with a weak D call TRBD1 (5 bases). Deletions cut 6 bases from V and 10 bases from J, with 13 bases between. CDR1 and CDR2 (germline): MDHEN, SYDVKM. This CDR3 has 13 amino acids. CDR3 sequence: CASSPRGQSPLHF. The DNA for the CDR3 is TGTGCCAGCAGCCCCCGGGGCCAATCACCCCTCCACTTT.

V and J are TRBV12-3 or TRBV12-4 and TRBJ2-3; TRBD2 might be the D (7 bases). This CDR3 spans 18 amino acids. The V and J ends lost 5 bases and 0 bases respectively, with 21 bases between them. The CDR3 DNA sequence: TGTGCCAGCAGTCTAGGGGGGGGTATTAGCGGTAGCACAGATACGCAGTATTTT. Translating it yields CASSLGGGISGSTDTQYF.

This clonotype occurred many times. The chain links TRBV29-1 to TRBJ1-1, with 8 nucleotides matching TRBD1. The V segment lost 5 bases and the J segment 6 bases; nucleotides outside the gene matches: 8. CDR1 is SQVTM, CDR2 ANQGSEA, per germline. CDR3 length: 13 residues. CDR3 sequence: CSVQRQGSPEAFF. CDR3 nucleotide sequence: TGCAGCGTTCAAAGACAGGGGTCACCTGAAGCTTTCTTT.

This clonotype was counted a few times. This chain joins TRBV3-1 and TRBJ2-7, with D possibly TRBD2 on 6 matching bases. This CDR3 has 18 residues. Germline CDR1 is LGHDT and CDR2 is YNNKEL (reference sequence). V was clipped by 4 bases and J by 0 bases, with 22 bases between them. CDR3 sequence (DNA): TGTGCCAGCAGCCGCGGGACCGATTTAGGAGTTCTCTCCTACGAGCAGTACTTC. This sequence encodes CASSRGTDLGVLSYEQYF.

The V and J genes are TRBV20-1 and TRBJ2-1; 12 bases are a match to TRBD2. Trimming cost V 6 bases and J 9 bases; bases outside gene matches: 18. From germline, CDR1 is DFQATT and CDR2 SNEGSKA (reference sequence). The CDR3 length is 17 residues. The CDR3 sequence is CSARGASGREARGEQFF. The CDR3 coding sequence is TGCAGTGCCCGGGGGGCTAGCGGGAGGGAGGCGAGGGGTGAGCAGTTCTTC.

The count of this clonotype is one. This chain connects TRBV4-1 to TRBJ2-1, with 7 bases matching TRBD2. The germline V gene encodes CDR1 MGHRA and CDR2 YSYEKL. The CDR3 covers 17 residues. The ends lost 1 base at V and 3 bases at J; junction bases unmatched: 9. The CDR3 DNA follows: TGCGCCAGCAGCCAAGTTCGCGGCGGGAGCCTCTACAATGAGCAGTTCTTC. Amino acids: CASSQVRGGSLYNEQFF.

The J gene is TRBJ2-3, the V gene TRBV6-5; 10 bases align to TRBD1. The CDR3 has 12 amino acids. CDR1 and CDR2 from the germline V gene are MNHEY and SVGAGI. V lost 9 bases to trimming and J lost 4 bases; unmatched junction nucleotides: 1. CDR3 amino acids: CARGTGADTQYF. The CDR3, as DNA: TGTGCCAGGGGGACAGGGGCAGATACGCAGTATTTT.

This clonotype was detected a few times. This chain connects TRBV7-9 to TRBJ2-5; TRBD2 matches at 9 bases. Germline values: CDR1 SEHNR, CDR2 FQNEAQ (reference sequence). V lost 5 bases, J lost 1 base, and 8 bases stayed unmatched. This CDR3 is built from 16 residues. The CDR3 DNA follows: TGTGCCAGCAGCCTCCTGACTAGCGGAAGCCAAGAGACCCAGTACTTC. Its translation: CASSLLTSGSQETQYF.

This clonotype was seen more than once but under ten times. The rearrangement uses TRBV7-9 and TRBJ1-4, with D possibly TRBD1 on 6 matching bases. Germline V CDR1 and CDR2: SEHNR, FQNEAQ (reference sequence). This CDR3 region has 14 residues. Trimming stripped 2 bases from V and 4 bases from J, with 8 bases between. CDR3 amino acids: CASSLTQGNEKLFF. The DNA for the CDR3 is TGTGCCAGCAGCTTAACACAGGGTAATGAAAAACTGTTTTTT.

This clonotype was detected a few times. The rearrangement links TRBV15 to TRBJ1-1; 8 positions match TRBD1. The ends lost 5 bases at V and 4 bases at J; junction bases unmatched: 9. CDR3 size: 15 residues. Germline V gene lookup returns CDR1 LNHNV and CDR2 YYDKDF (reference sequence). The CDR3 nucleotides read TGTGCCACCAGCGACCTGACAGGGGTGGGCACTGAAGCTTTCTTT. It specifies CATSDLTGVGTEAFF.

V usage is TRBV4-1 and J usage is TRBJ2-5; 10 bases fit TRBD2. Germline CDR1 reads MGHRA; CDR2 reads YSYEKL. The CDR3 has 17 amino acids. V was pared by 0 bases and J by 4 bases, with 8 bases of the junction left unmatched. Written as DNA, the CDR3 is TGCGCCAGCAGCCAAGACCCTCATCGACTAGCGGGAGAGACCCAGTACTTC. Encoded protein: CASSQDPHRLAGETQYF.

V and J are TRBV6-1 and TRBJ2-7, with 13 nucleotides matching TRBD2. The trim removed 5 bases at V and 1 base at J, leaving 5 bases unmatched. Germline values: CDR1 MNHNS, CDR2 SASEGT. The CDR3 is made up of 16 amino acids. The CDR3 nucleotides are TGTGCCAGCAGTCCACGGACTAGCGGGGGTTCCTACGAGCAGTACTTC. It translates to CASSPRTSGGSYEQYF.

The rearrangement uses TRBV24-1 and TRBJ1-1, with unresolved D. CDR1 KGHDR and CDR2 SFDVKD come from the germline V gene. This CDR3 has 13 amino acids. V lost 7 bases, J lost 1 base, and 9 bases lay in between. CDR3 loop: CATSEKENTEAFF. CDR3 sequence (DNA): TGTGCCACCAGCGAGAAGGAGAACACTGAAGCTTTCTTT.

This clonotype occurred a few times. The chain couples TRBV7-2 to TRBJ2-1; D perhaps matches TRBD2 (6 bases). Looked up from germline, CDR1 is SGHTA and CDR2 is FQGNSA. The CDR3 is 15 amino acids. V lost 5 bases and J lost 1, with 12 bases in between. The CDR3 DNA follows: TGTGCCAGCAGCCCCTTACGGGGGTCCTACAATGAGCAGTTCTTC. It is translated as CASSPLRGSYNEQFF.

The chain combines TRBV4-2 with TRBJ2-7, with D perhaps assigned TRBD1 or TRBD2 (6 bases each). The V gene's germline CDR1 is LGHNA and CDR2 YNFKEQ. CDR3 size: 17 residues. V was cut by 2 bases and J by 5 bases, with 22 bases left in between. CDR3 residues: CASSQFPQGLERDEQYF. The CDR3 nucleotides read TGTGCCAGCAGCCAATTTCCACAGGGACTGGAGAGGGACGAGCAGTACTTC.

This clonotype was counted ten times or more. The chain is built from TRBV12-3 or TRBV12-4 and TRBJ1-4; a possible D gene is TRBD1 (5 bases). V lost 5 bases and J lost 7, with 14 bases in between. This CDR3 has 14 residues. The CDR3 DNA reads TGTGCCAGCAGTCCGCAGGGAGCGAGTGAAAAACTGTTTTTT. This codes for CASSPQGASEKLFF.

Ten or more counts support this clonotype. The chain links TRBV29-1 to TRBJ2-2, with D perhaps matching TRBD1 (6 bases). CDR3 size: 14 residues. Trimming took off 7 bases at V and 6 bases at J, with 18 bases between the two ends. Germline loops: CDR1 SQVTM, CDR2 ANQGSEA. The chain's CDR3 is CSAAQGFRAGELFF. CDR3 nucleotides: TGCAGCGCCGCACAGGGATTCCGGGCCGGGGAGCTGTTTTTT.

In this sample, this clonotype turned up a few times. V gene TRBV5-6 combines with J gene TRBJ2-2; 9 nucleotides align to TRBD1. The CDR3 contains 17 residues. Germline V gives CDR1 SGHDT, CDR2 YYEEEE. J lost 7 bases, V lost 4 bases, and 14 bases had no gene match. CDR3 residues: CASSPPTGGEEGGELFF. CDR3 sequence (DNA): TGTGCCAGCAGCCCCCCCACAGGGGGCGAAGAAGGCGGGGAGCTGTTTTTT.

The V call is TRBV4-2, the J call TRBJ2-5; 7 bases match TRBD1. J gave up 2 bases and V 0 bases, and 15 bases lay outside the gene matches. The CDR3 is 19 residues long. Germline CDR1 reads LGHNA; CDR2 reads YNFKEQ. The CDR3: CASSQDAFPTGAVQETQYF. CDR3 nucleotide sequence: TGTGCCAGCAGCCAAGATGCCTTCCCAACAGGGGCCGTGCAAGAGACCCAGTACTTC.

CDR3 residues: CASSLRSGVGMNEKLFF. CDR3 sequence (DNA): TGTGCCAGCAGCTTGCGGTCAGGGGTGGGCATGAATGAAAAACTGTTTTTT. V gene TRBV5-6 combines with J gene TRBJ1-4, with a weak D call TRBD1 (6 bases). The germline V gene encodes CDR1 SGHDT and CDR2 YYEEEE. Between the trimmed V and J ends, which lost 1 base and 5 bases, there was a span of 18 bases. The CDR3 is made up of 17 amino acids.

This clonotype was counted only a few times. The chain carries TRBV4-3 and TRBJ2-5, with D possibly being TRBD2 (5 bases). V was cut by 0 bases and J by 5 bases, with 13 bases left in between. The CDR3 sequence is 15 residues long. CDR1 is LGHNA and CDR2 is YSLEER in the germline V gene. This CDR3 is CASSQDLIRRETQYF. The CDR3 nucleotides read TGCGCCAGCAGCCAAGATCTGATCAGGAGGGAGACCCAGTACTTC.

This chain uses TRBV15 with TRBJ2-7; the D gene is possibly TRBD2 (5 bases). This CDR3 has 15 residues. From germline, CDR1 is LNHNV and CDR2 YYDKDF (reference sequence). Trimming shortened V by 0 bases and J by 2 bases, and 11 bases separated the two germline ends. The CDR3 here is CATSRDQFGAYEQYF. In DNA form, the CDR3 reads TGTGCCACCAGCAGAGATCAGTTCGGGGCCTACGAGCAGTACTTC.